This TCR beta chain was documented in a study of shared clonotypes between healthy human individuals. Overall study context: CD4 naive and memory got three plates each, CD8 naive two, CD8 memory one. Overall study results and limits: Compared with clonotypes that all four donors shared, non-shared clonotypes had lower generation probabilities. Among the subsets, naive ones generally showed larger estimated richness than memory ones.

V was pared by 6 bases and J by 0 bases, with 12 bases between. The CDR3 runs to 14 residues. Germline V gives CDR1 SEHNR, CDR2 FQNEAQ (reference sequence). Naive CD8 isolation took CD45RO-negative cells positively selected for CCR7 and excluded terminally differentiated effector memory CD45RA+ cells. As regards this clone: Antigen: not known.

Evenly divided among several immunoSEQ plates was the genomic DNA of each subset. Clones were read by immunoSEQ multiplex PCR, and TCRdb kept only the in-frame ones, dropping some. The data show approximately 2,200,000 clones, around 93% seen once. This clonotype was obtained from a man aged 18 to 35 in good health. Some clones in this sample may be carry-over from other donors' samples. The J gene is TRBJ2-7, the V gene TRBV7-9, with D possibly TRBD1 on 6 matching bases. Sequenced sample: naive CD8+ T cells from PBMCs. The CDR3 sequence: CASRERDNSYEQYF. The CDR3 nucleotides are TGTGCCAGCAGGGAACGGGACAACTCCTACGAGCAGTACTTC.